A single sample gave rise to the 14 T cell receptor beta chains below, sequenced in a study of OX40 agonist ivuxolimab in advanced cancers. Sequencing used immunoSEQ multiplex PCR; TCRdb keeps in-frame clones, though not all of them. This table has some 19,000 clones, 70% to 90% appearing once. Source: CD4+ or CD8+ T cells sorted from blood, taken in a trial of the OX40 agonist ivuxolimab. The receptors stem from an adult with an advanced solid tumor such as melanoma, head and neck, liver or kidney cancer.

This clone was observed a handful of times. The V and J genes are TRBV13 and TRBJ2-4; 15 bases fit TRBD2. V was clipped by 5 bases and J by 1 base; unmatched bases: 9. Germline-derived CDR1 and CDR2 are PRHDT and FYEKMQ (reference sequence). CDR3 length: 19 residues. The CDR3 region has the DNA TGTGCCAGCAGCCCAGGGACTAGCGGGGGGCTAGAGGCCAAAAACATTCAGTACTTC. Encoded protein: CASSPGTSGGLEAKNIQYF. The whole variable domain, remainder taken from reference TRBV13 and TRBJ2-4, is AAGVIQSPRHLIKEKRETATLKCYPIPRHDTVYWYQQGPGQDPQFLISFYEKMQSDKGSIPDRFSAQQFSDYHSELNMSSLELGDSALYFCASSPGTSGGLEAKNIQYFGAGTRLSVL.

This chain uses TRBV19 with TRBJ2-7; the D gene is possibly TRBD1 (5 bases). Trimming pared 1 base from V and 1 base from J, leaving 8 bases between. There are 14 residues in the CDR3. CDR1 and CDR2 from the germline V gene are LNHDA and SQIVND (reference sequence). CDR3 sequence: CASSIGGRSYEQYF. The CDR3, as DNA: TGTGCCAGTAGTATAGGGGGCAGGTCCTACGAGCAGTACTTC. The full variable domain, in which reference TRBV19 and TRBJ2-7 provide the parts outside the CDR3, is DGGITQSPKYLFRKEGQNVTLSCEQNLNHDAMYWYRQDPGQGLRLIYYSQIVNDFQKGDIAEGYSVSREKKESFPLTVTSAQKNPTAFYLCASSIGGRSYEQYFGPGTRLTVT.

This sequence joins TRBV15 and TRBJ2-7; TRBD2 matches 12 bases. This CDR3 has 16 residues. After removal of 5 bases from V and 0 bases from J, the junction contained 5 bases not matched to a gene. Germline V CDR1 and CDR2: LNHNV, YYDKDF (reference sequence). The CDR3 is CATSARLAGDSYEQYF. The CDR3 DNA reads TGTGCCACCAGCGCCCGACTAGCGGGGGACTCCTACGAGCAGTACTTC.

This chain uses TRBV2 with TRBJ2-7, with 7 positions matching TRBD2. Germline-derived CDR1 and CDR2 are SNHLY and FYNNEI. The CDR3 has 16 amino acids. Trimming at V came to 3 bases and at J to 2 bases, leaving 10 bases not matched to a gene. The CDR3 DNA reads TGTGCCAGCAGTGATTCTGGCAGGGAGGGCACCTACGAGCAGTACTTC. Protein product: CASSDSGREGTYEQYF.

The rearrangement uses TRBV11-2 and TRBJ2-5; D is unclear. CDR1 is SGHAT and CDR2 is FQNNGV in the germline V gene. The V and J ends lost 1 base and 3 bases respectively, with 9 bases between them. The CDR3 has 14 residues. The DNA of the CDR3 is TGTGCCAGCAGCTTAGTGGGCTCAGAAGAGACCCAGTACTTC. Translation: CASSLVGSEETQYF. Variable domain in full (rest from reference TRBV11-2 and TRBJ2-5): EAGVAQSPRYKIIEKRQSVAFWCNPISGHATLYWYQQILGQGPKLLIQFQNNGVVDDSQLPKDRFSAERLKGVDSTLKIQPAKLEDSAVYLCASSLVGSEETQYFGPGTRLLVL.

Only one count was recorded for this clone. This chain joins TRBV6-4 and TRBJ2-1, with D maybe TRBD2 (7 bases). CDR1 MRHNA and CDR2 SNTAGT come from the germline V gene. This CDR3 is 15 amino acids long. Trimming removed 2 bases at V and 4 bases at J, with 12 bases between. The CDR3, as DNA: TGTGCCAGCAGTGACCGAGGGGGGGGTTACAATGAGCAGTTCTTC. This translates into CASSDRGGGYNEQFF.

The gene calls are TRBV7-2 and TRBJ1-5; D gene unclear. CDR1 SGHTA and CDR2 FQGNSA come from the germline V gene. The V and J ends lost 5 bases and 0 bases respectively, with 11 bases between them. The CDR3 contains 15 residues. The CDR3 spells CASSDGRYSNQPQHF. The CDR3 nucleotides read TGTGCCAGCAGCGACGGACGGTATAGCAATCAGCCCCAGCATTTT.

This clone has only a few counts. The chain couples TRBV5-6 to TRBJ2-1; D tentatively reads TRBD1 or TRBD2 (6 bases each). The CDR3 sequence is 16 residues long. V was trimmed by 3 bases and J by 0 bases, leaving 13 bases between them. Looked up from germline, CDR1 is SGHDT and CDR2 is YYEEEE. The CDR3 here is CASSWGDTVSYNEQFF. CDR3 DNA sequence: TGTGCCAGCAGCTGGGGGGACACCGTCTCCTACAATGAGCAGTTCTTC.

This clone was seen more than once but under ten times. This sequence joins TRBV28 and TRBJ2-1, with a weak D call TRBD1 (5 bases). The V end lost 7 bases, the J end lost 0 bases, and 10 bases lay between the germline ends. Germline lookup yields CDR1 MDHEN and CDR2 SYDVKM. This CDR3 has 14 amino acids. CDR3 DNA: TGTGCCAGCAAGGGGTCTAGCTCCTACAATGAGCAGTTCTTC. Translated: CASKGSSSYNEQFF.

The chain couples TRBV4-2 to TRBJ2-3; 13 bases fit TRBD2. Germline lookup yields CDR1 LGHNA and CDR2 YNFKEQ. The CDR3 extends over 16 amino acids. Unmatched junction bases numbered 4, after V lost 5 bases and J lost 2 bases. The CDR3 DNA sequence: TGTGCCAGCAGCGAGACTAGCGGGGGGTCCACAGATACGCAGTATTTT. The encoded protein is CASSETSGGSTDTQYF.

This clone is medium-sized. V and J are TRBV7-9 and TRBJ2-1, with 7 bases aligning to TRBD1. This CDR3 has 10 amino acids. The J segment lost 5 bases and the V segment lost 11 bases, leaving 0 bases of the junction unmatched. Germline CDR1 and CDR2: SEHNR and FQNEAQ (reference sequence). The CDR3 spells CADRDNEQFF. The DNA for the CDR3 is TGTGCCGACAGGGACAATGAGCAGTTCTTC.

This sequence joins TRBV10-2 and TRBJ2-7; D may be TRBD1 or TRBD2 (5 bases each). V was shortened by 5 bases and J by 3 bases, with 11 bases between the two germline ends. The CDR3 is made up of 13 amino acids. Germline loops: CDR1 WSHSY, CDR2 SAAADI. CDR3 amino acids: CASSFGTGYEQYF. The CDR3 DNA reads as TGCGCCAGCAGTTTCGGGACCGGCTACGAGCAGTACTTC.

J is TRBJ2-1 and V is TRBV9, with 7 bases matching TRBD1. The J segment lost 6 bases and the V segment lost 3 bases, leaving 9 bases of the junction unmatched. Germline V lookup: CDR1 SGDLS, CDR2 YYNGEE. The CDR3 is 15 amino acids. The CDR3 DNA follows: TGTGCCAGCAGCGCAAGACAGGGAATGGGCAATGAGCAGTTCTTC. Its protein is CASSARQGMGNEQFF.

The V call is TRBV4-2, the J call TRBJ2-1; TRBD2 matches 10 bases. The CDR3 extends over 15 amino acids. Losses at the gene ends were 6 bases for V and 4 bases for J; bases not matched to a gene: 6. Looked up from germline, CDR1 is LGHNA and CDR2 is YNFKEQ. The CDR3 region is CASSLLAGAYNEQFF. The CDR3 nucleotides are TGTGCCAGCAGTCTCCTAGCGGGAGCGTACAATGAGCAGTTCTTC.